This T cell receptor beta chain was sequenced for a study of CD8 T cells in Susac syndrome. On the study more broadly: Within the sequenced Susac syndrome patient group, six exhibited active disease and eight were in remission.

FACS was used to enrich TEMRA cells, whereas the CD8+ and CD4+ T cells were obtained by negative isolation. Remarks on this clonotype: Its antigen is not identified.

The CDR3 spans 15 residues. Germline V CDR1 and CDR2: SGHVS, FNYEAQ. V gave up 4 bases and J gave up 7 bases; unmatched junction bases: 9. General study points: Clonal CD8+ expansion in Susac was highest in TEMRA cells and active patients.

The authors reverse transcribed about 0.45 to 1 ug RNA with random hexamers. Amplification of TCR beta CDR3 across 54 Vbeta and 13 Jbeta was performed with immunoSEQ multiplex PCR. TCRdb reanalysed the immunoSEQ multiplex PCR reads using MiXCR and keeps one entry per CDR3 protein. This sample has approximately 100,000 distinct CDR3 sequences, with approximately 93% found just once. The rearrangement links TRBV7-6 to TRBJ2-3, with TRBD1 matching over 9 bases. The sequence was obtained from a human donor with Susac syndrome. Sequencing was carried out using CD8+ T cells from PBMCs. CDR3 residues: CASSSPEDRGNTQYF. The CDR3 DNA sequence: TGTGCCAGCAGCTCCCCCGAGGACAGGGGAAATACGCAGTATTTT.